What follows are 2 T cell receptor beta chains derived from one specimen sequenced in a study of T cell repertoires in cytomegalovirus infection. Each CDR3 protein gets one entry after TCRdb re-called the reads with MiXCR. The sample lists 150,000 or so distinct CDR3 sequences; 20% to 30% were seen once. Material for sequencing was PBMCs. These receptors were collected from a human donor in good health (CMV status not recorded). Some clones in this sample may be carry-over from other donors' samples.

On this clonotype itself: Just one base apart from a much larger clone, this may be a read error. The chain links TRBV7-2 to TRBJ2-1, with a possible D match to TRBD2 (6 bases). From germline, CDR1 is SGHTA and CDR2 FQGNSA. The CDR3 spans 12 residues. V gave up 5 bases and J gave up 9 bases, with 11 bases separating them. As DNA, the CDR3 is TGTGCCAGCAGCCCACGGGGGAGTGAGCAGTTCTTC. Protein product: CASSPRGSEQFF.

The sample holds a few counts of this clonotype. One base away lies a much larger clone, so this may be a sequencing read error. This sequence joins TRBV7-3 and TRBJ2-1, with D possibly matching TRBD2 (6 bases). Trimming took off 5 bases at V and 4 bases at J, with 9 bases between the two ends. Germline V gene data show CDR1 as SGHTA and CDR2 as FQGTGA. The CDR3 loop spans 13 amino acids. For the CDR3, the DNA is TGTGCCAGCAGCGCCGGGACTTACAATGAGCAGTTCTTC. Its protein is CASSAGTYNEQFF.